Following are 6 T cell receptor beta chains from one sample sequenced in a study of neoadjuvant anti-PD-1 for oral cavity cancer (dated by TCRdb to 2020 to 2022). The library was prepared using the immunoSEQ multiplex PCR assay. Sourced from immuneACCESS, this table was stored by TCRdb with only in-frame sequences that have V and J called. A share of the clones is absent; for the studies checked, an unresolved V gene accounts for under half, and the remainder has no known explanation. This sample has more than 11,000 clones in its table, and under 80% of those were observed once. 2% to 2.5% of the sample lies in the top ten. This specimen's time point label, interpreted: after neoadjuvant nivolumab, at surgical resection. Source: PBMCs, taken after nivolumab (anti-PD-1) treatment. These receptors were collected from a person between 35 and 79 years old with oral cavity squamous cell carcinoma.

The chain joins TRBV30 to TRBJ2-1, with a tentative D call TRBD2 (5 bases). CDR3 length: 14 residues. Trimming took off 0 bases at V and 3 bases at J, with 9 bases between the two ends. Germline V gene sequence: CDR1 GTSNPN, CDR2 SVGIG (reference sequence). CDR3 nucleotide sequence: TGTGCCTGGAGTGTACTGAGCGGCTACAATGAGCAGTTCTTC. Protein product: CAWSVLSGYNEQFF.

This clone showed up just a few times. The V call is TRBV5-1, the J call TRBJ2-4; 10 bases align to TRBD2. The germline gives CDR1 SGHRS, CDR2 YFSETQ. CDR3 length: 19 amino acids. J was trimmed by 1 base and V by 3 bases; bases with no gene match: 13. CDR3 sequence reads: CASSYLSGGASWAKNIQYF. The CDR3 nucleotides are TGCGCCAGCAGCTACTTGAGCGGGGGGGCGAGTTGGGCCAAAAACATTCAGTACTTC.

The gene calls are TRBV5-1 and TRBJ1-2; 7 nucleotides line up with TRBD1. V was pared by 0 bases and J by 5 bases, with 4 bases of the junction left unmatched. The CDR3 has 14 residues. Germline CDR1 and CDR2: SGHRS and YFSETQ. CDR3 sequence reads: CASSLAGDRYGYTF. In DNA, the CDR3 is TGCGCCAGCAGCTTGGCCGGGGACAGATATGGCTACACCTTC.

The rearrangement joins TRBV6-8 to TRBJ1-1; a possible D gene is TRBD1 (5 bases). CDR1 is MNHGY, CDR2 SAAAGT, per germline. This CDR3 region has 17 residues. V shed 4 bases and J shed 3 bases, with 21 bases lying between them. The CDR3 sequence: CASSLGAGNLSHTEAFF. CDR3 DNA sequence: TGTGCCAGCAGTTTAGGGGCGGGGAACCTCTCCCACACTGAAGCTTTCTTT.

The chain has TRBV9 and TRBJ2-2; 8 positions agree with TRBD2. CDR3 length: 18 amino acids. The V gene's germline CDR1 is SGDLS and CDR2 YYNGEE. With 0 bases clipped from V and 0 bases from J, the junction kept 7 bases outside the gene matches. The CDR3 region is CASSVGSSGVANTGELFF. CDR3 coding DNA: TGTGCCAGCAGCGTAGGTAGTAGCGGGGTCGCGAACACCGGGGAGCTGTTTTTT.

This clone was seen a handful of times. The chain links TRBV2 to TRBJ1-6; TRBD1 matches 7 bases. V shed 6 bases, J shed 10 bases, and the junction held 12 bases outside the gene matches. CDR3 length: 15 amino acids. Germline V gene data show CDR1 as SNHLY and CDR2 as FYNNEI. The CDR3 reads CASSLMDRLQSPLHF. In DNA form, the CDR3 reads TGTGCCAGCAGCCTCATGGACAGGTTACAGTCACCCCTCCACTTT.